These 4 T cell receptor beta chains came from one sample sequenced in a study of vaccination and CD4 T cells after COVID-19 (dated by TCRdb to between 2021 and 2023). This specimen's time point label, interpreted: late sampling 161 to 241 days after vaccination in a few convalescent patients. The sample's treatment or condition label, decoded: approximately nine-day PBMC culture with coronavirus spike peptide pools or control peptides (ViraFEST assay). The antigens of these receptors remain unknown. The protocol used for the library was PCR. The sequencer listed for this sample is Illumina iSeq 100. DNA from cultured CD4+ T cells underwent TCR sequencing with the Oncomine TCR Beta short-read assay at the Johns Hopkins FTIC core. Clones were called with MiXCR by TCRdb after fastp trimmed the public reads at Q25, and only in-frame beta chains were retained. Each record represents a unique CDR3 protein, reported with the most common genes and DNA among its rows. This sample gives under 30,000 distinct CDR3 sequences in total; under 40% of them show up just once. About 3.2% of the sample is held by the ten biggest clonotypes.

The sequencing here drew on CD4+ T cells from blood, cultured in vitro, taken about 7 months after SARS-CoV-2 vaccination. The source is a human donor who had recovered from COVID-19.

This chain links TRBV29-1 with TRBJ2-7; D gene ambiguous. CDR3 length: 13 amino acids. V gave up 2 bases and J gave up 0 bases, with 8 bases separating them. Germline V gives CDR1 SQVTM, CDR2 ANQGSEA. The CDR3 reads CSVEKSSSYEQYF. The DNA of the CDR3 is TGCAGCGTTGAAAAGAGTAGCTCCTACGAGCAGTACTTC.

This clonotype showed up just a few times. The chain recombines TRBV6-2 or TRBV6-3 with TRBJ1-5; no clear D gene. The CDR3 spans 13 residues. Per the germline V gene, CDR1 is MNHEY and CDR2 is SVGEGT. Trimming removed 6 bases from V and 7 bases from J, with 13 bases in between. This CDR3 reads CASRSVGLQPQHF. The CDR3 DNA follows: TGTGCCAGCAGATCAGTCGGTTTGCAGCCCCAGCATTTT.

By share, this clonotype counts as medium-sized. The chain combines TRBV7-2 with TRBJ2-7, with a tentative D call TRBD1 (5 bases). The CDR3 sequence is 11 residues long. The V gene's germline CDR1 is SGHTA and CDR2 FQGNSA. V shed 1 base and J shed 13 bases, with 11 bases lying between them. Here the CDR3 DNA reads TGTGCCAGCAGCTTAGAATACGACAGATACTTC. It codes for CASSLEYDRYF.

The table lists this clonotype with a few counts. The chain is built from TRBV27 and TRBJ2-2; D gene ambiguous. Germline lookup yields CDR1 MNHEY and CDR2 SMNVEV (reference sequence). V shed 3 bases and J shed 5 bases, with 4 bases lying between them. CDR3 length equals 12 residues. Here the CDR3 reads CASSFWTGELFF. The DNA of the CDR3 is TGTGCCAGCAGTTTTTGGACCGGGGAGCTGTTTTTT.